The following is a T cell receptor (beta chain) sequence with its context. This record comes from a study of cytomegalovirus exposure and HLA in healthy donors. Study in general: An earlier analysis identified 117 million unique TCR beta sequences in about 200 million T cells.

This CDR3 spans 15 amino acids. Germline V CDR1 and CDR2: MNHEY, SMNVEV (reference sequence). V was clipped by 7 bases and J by 6 bases; unmatched bases: 13. PCR employed 60 Vbeta and 13 Jbeta primers. The table came from immunoSEQ multiplex PCR; TCRdb's copy has only in-frame clones and leaves some out. The sample has approximately 140,000 clones; around 79% are singletons. This clonotype was sampled from a human donor in good health. The sequencing sample was made of PBMCs. The gene calls are TRBV27 and TRBJ2-7; the match to TRBD2 covers 9 bases. The CDR3 loop is CASIRGGAGGSEQYF. CDR3 bases: TGTGCCAGCATCCGCGGGGGGGCTGGGGGGAGCGAGCAGTACTTC.